This T cell receptor beta chain was recorded in a study of tumor-infiltrating lymphocytes in primary liver carcinoma. Total RNA amounting to 450 to 550 ng was the source from which TCR beta cDNA was made with a constant-region primer. Nested multiplex PCR, run for three rounds with slightly modified ARM-PCR, yielded TCR beta libraries. The first two PCR rounds, around 10 cycles each, used TRBV1-TRBV30 forward primers and a C-beta reverse primer. TCRdb reprocessed the multiplex PCR reads with MiXCR, giving one entry per CDR3 protein. Found here are about 200,000 distinct CDR3 sequences, around four fifths of them singletons; the top ten hold around 18%. As regards this clonotype: Its antigen is undetermined.

General study points: Blood trailed tumors significantly in top-250-clone fraction (p = 0.039).

V gave up 3 bases and J gave up 7 bases, with 16 bases separating them. The CDR3 has 15 residues. Germline CDR1 and CDR2: MNHNS and SASEGT. Unsorted bulk tissue of about 18-32 mg yielded co-extracted RNA and DNA. Sequencing used tumor tissue from primary liver carcinoma. The chain combines TRBV6-1 with TRBJ1-5; D ambiguous. The TCR originated in a man aged 40-55 years with primary liver carcinoma and hepatitis B virus infection. CDR3 bases: TGTGCCAGCAGTGAGATCGGGAACAGCTACCAGCCCCAGCATTTT. Translated, it gives CASSEIGNSYQPQHF.